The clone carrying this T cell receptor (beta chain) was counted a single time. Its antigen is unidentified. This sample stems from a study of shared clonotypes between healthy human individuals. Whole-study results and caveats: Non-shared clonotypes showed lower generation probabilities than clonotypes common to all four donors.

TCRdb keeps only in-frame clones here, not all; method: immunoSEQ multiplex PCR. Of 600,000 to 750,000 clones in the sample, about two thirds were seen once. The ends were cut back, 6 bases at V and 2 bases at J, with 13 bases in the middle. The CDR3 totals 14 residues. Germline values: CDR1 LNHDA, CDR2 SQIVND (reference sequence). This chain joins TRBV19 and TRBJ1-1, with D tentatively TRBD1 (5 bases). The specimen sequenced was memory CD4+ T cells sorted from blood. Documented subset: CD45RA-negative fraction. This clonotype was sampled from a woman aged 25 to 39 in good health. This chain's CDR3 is CASSSETDNTEAFF. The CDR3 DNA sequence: TGTGCCAGTAGCTCAGAGACAGATAACACTGAAGCTTTCTTT. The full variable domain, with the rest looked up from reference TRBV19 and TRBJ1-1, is DGGITQSPKYLFRKEGQNVTLSCEQNLNHDAMYWYRQDPGQGLRLIYYSQIVNDFQKGDIAEGYSVSREKKESFPLTVTSAQKNPTAFYLCASSSETDNTEAFFGQGTRLTVV.